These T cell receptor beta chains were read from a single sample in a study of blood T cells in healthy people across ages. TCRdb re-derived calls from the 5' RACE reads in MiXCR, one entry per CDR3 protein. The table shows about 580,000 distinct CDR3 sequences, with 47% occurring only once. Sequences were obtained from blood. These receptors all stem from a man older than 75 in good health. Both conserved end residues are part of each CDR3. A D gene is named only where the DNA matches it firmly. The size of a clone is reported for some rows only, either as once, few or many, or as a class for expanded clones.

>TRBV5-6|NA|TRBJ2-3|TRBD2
CAGSLVGSGTQGDTQYF
TGTGCCGGCAGCTTGGTCGGTAGCGGGACACAAGGAGATACGCAGTATTTT
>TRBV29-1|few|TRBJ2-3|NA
CSASIAATDTQYF
TGCAGCGCAAGCATAGCGGCAACAGATACGCAGTATTTT
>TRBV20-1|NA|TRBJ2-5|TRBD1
CSASRGTGGWETQYF
TGCAGTGCAAGTCGGGGGACAGGGGGGTGGGAGACCCAGTACTTC
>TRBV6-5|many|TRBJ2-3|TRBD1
CASSYGDGTDPDTQYF
TGTGCCAGCAGTTACGGGGACGGGACAGACCCCGATACGCAGTATTTT
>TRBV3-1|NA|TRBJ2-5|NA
CASSQDGKSFKYYEQYF
TGTGCCAGCAGCCAAGACGGCAAGTCCTTCAAATATTACGAGCAGTACTTT
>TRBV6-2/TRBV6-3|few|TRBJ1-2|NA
CASRPTGIVLFYGYTF
TGTGCCAGCAGACCTACAGGGATCGTCCTTTTCTATGGCTACACCTTC
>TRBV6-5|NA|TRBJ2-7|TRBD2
CASSQQTSGSYEQYF
TGTGCCAGCAGTCAACAGACTAGCGGATCCTACGAGCAGTACTTC
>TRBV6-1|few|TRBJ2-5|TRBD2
CASSVGLAQETQYF
TGTGCCAGCAGTGTCGGACTAGCCCAAGAGACCCAGTACTTC
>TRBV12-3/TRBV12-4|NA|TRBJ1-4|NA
CASSSRQAELFF
TGTGCCAGCAGCTCCCGACAGGCGGAACTGTTTTTT
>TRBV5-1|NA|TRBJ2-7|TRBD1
CASSLEGAGTYEQYF
TGCGCCAGCAGCTTAGAGGGGGCAGGAACCTACGAGCAGTACTTC
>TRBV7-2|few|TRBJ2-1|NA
CASSLSWASSYNEQFF
TGTGCCAGCAGCCTAAGCTGGGCGAGCTCCTACAATGAGCAGTTCTTC
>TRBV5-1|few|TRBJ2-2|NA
CASSRLANTGELFF
TGCGCCAGCAGTCGACTAGCGAACACCGGGGAGCTGTTTTTT
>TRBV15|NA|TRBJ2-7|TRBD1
CATSRDQGGGHEQYF
TGTGCCACCAGCAGAGATCAAGGGGGCGGCCACGAGCAGTACTTC
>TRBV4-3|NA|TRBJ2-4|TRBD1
CASSQIRDRGRLAKNIQYF
TGCGCCAGCAGCCAAATCCGGGACAGGGGGCGTTTGGCCAAAAACATTCAGTACTTC
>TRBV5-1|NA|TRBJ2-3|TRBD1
CASRTLTGVTDTQYF
TGCGCCAGCAGAACTCTGACAGGGGTCACAGATACGCAGTATTTT
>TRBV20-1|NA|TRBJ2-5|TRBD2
CSFNPASGQETQYF
TGCAGCTTTAACCCCGCTAGCGGCCAAGAGACCCAGTACTTC
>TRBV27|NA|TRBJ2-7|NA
CASSFRDGPYEQYF
TGTGCCAGCAGTTTTAGGGACGGCCCCTACGAGCAGTACTTC
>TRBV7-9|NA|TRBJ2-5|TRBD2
CASSPGLADAEQYF
TGTGCCAGCAGCCCGGGACTAGCAGACGCTGAGCAGTACTTC
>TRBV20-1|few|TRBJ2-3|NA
CSARRPGRSTDTQYF
TGCAGTGCTAGGAGGCCAGGGCGAAGCACAGATACGCAGTATTTT
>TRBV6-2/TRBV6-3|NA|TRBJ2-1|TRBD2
CASLEWGRAGLSYNEQFF
TGTGCCAGCTTAGAATGGGGAAGAGCGGGACTCTCCTACAATGAGCAGTTCTTC
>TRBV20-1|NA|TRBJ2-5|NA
CSARNPLKLQETQYF
TGCAGTGCTAGAAACCCCCTGAAATTACAAGAGACCCAGTACTTC
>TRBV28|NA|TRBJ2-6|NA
CASSRGPGRTGANVLTF
TGTGCCAGCAGTCGGGGACCGGGGAGGACTGGGGCCAACGTCCTGACTTTC
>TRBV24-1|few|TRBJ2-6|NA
CATSSGALHPGANVLTF
TGTGCCACCAGTTCGGGAGCCTTACACCCTGGGGCCAACGTCCTGACTTTC
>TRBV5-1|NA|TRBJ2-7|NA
CASSAGQTYEQYF
TGCGCCAGCAGCGCGGGACAAACCTACGAGCAGTACTTC
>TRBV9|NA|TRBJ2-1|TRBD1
CASSRGQGTNEQFF
TGTGCCAGCAGCCGGGGACAGGGTACCAATGAGCAGTTCTTC
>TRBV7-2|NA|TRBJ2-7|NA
CASSLQGGNSYEQYF
TGTGCCAGCAGCTTGCAGGGTGGGAACTCCTACGAGCAGTACTTC
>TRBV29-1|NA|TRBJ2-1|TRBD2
CSVSPLAGPNNEQFF
TGCAGCGTTAGCCCCTTAGCGGGCCCTAACAATGAGCAGTTCTTC
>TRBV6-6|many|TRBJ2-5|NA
CASSYGTGETQYF
TGTGCCAGCAGTTACGGGACCGGTGAGACCCAGTACTTC
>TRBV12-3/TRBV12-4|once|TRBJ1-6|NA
CASRIRQEDSPLHF
TGTGCCAGCAGGATACGACAGGAGGATTCACCCCTCCACTTT
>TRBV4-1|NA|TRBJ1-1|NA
CASGFPGGSEAFF
TGCGCCAGCGGCTTCCCTGGGGGCTCTGAAGCTTTCTTT
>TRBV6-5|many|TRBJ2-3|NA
CASSYVRGTDTQYF
TGTGCCAGCAGTTACGTGAGGGGCACAGATACGCAGTATTTT
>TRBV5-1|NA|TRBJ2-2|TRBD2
CASCLKLAGDGTGELFF
TGCGCCAGCTGCTTAAAACTAGCGGGAGATGGGACCGGGGAGCTGTTTTTT
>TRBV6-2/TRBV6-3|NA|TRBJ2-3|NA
CASRDTSRGPGGDTQYF
TGTGCCAGCAGGGATACCTCGCGGGGGCCTGGGGGAGATACGCAGTATTTT
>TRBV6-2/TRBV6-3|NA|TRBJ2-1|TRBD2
CASSYVRLAGGYEQFF
TGTGCCAGCAGTTACGTTCGGCTAGCGGGAGGTTATGAGCAGTTCTTC
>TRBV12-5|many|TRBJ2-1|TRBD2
CASGLGLGTTNEQFF
TGTGCTAGTGGTTTAGGACTCGGGACTACAAATGAGCAGTTCTTC
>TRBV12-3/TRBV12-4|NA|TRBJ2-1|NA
CASSPYTMNSGNEQFF
TGTGCCAGCAGTCCCTATACAATGAACTCGGGCAATGAGCAGTTCTTC
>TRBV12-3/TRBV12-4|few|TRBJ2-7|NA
CASILGQGGEQYF
NA
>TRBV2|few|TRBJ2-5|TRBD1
CASSAPGQGYETQYF
TGTGCCAGCAGTGCGCCGGGACAGGGATACGAGACCCAGTACTTC
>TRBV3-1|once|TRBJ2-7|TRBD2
CASSQPTSGGIGNEQYF
TGTGCCAGCAGCCAACCCACTAGCGGGGGTATCGGCAATGAGCAGTACTTC
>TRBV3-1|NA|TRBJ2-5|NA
CASSQDRSRETQYF
TGTGCCAGCAGCCAAGATCGGAGTAGGGAGACCCAGTACTTC
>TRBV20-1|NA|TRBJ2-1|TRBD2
CSAQTSGDNYNEQFF
TGCAGTGCTCAGACTAGCGGGGATAACTACAATGAGCAGTTCTTC
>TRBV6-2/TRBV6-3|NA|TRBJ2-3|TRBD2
CASRLHVPGLATESFYTQYF
TGTGCCAGCAGATTACACGTACCGGGACTAGCGACCGAGAGTTTTTATACGCAGTATTTT
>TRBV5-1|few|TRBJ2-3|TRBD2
CASSYSGNGEDTQYF
TGCGCCAGCAGCTATAGCGGGAACGGTGAAGATACGCAGTATTTT
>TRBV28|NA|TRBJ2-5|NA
CASSTRDMGPQETQYF
TGTGCCAGCAGTACACGGGACATGGGGCCTCAAGAGACCCAGTACTTC
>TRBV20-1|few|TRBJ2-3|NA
CSARDRRGGDTQYF
TGCAGTGCTAGAGATCGGCGGGGAGGCGATACGCAGTATTTT
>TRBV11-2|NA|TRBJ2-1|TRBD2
CASSSQIAGSSYNEQFF
TGTGCCAGCAGCTCTCAGATAGCGGGAAGCTCCTACAATGAGCAGTTCTTC
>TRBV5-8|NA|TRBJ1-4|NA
CASSLATEAKNLEKLFF
TGTGCCAGCAGCTTGGCGACGGAGGCGAAAAACCTTGAAAAACTGTTTTTT
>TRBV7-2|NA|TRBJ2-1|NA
CASSFAGLNEQFF
TGTGCCAGCAGCTTTGCGGGGCTCAATGAGCAGTTCTTC
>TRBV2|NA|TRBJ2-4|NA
CASSPAGANLADIQYF
TGTGCCAGCAGCCCCGCGGGGGCCAACCTGGCAGACATTCAGTACTTC